This T cell receptor (beta chain) was profiled in a study of shared clonotypes between healthy human individuals. Study-wide findings and caveats: In contrast to clonotypes shared by all four donors, non-shared clonotypes had lower generation probabilities.

As defined, naive CD8 cells were CD45RO-negative and positively selected for CCR7, with terminally differentiated effector memory CD45RA+ cells excluded. Turning to this clone: What it recognizes is unknown.

The method was immunoSEQ multiplex PCR; TCRdb's version includes in-frame clones alone and lacks a portion of them. The sample has about 1.9 million clones, roughly 95% seen once. Source material: naive CD8+ T cells from PBMCs. This TCR derives from a man younger than 35 in good health. Some clones in this sample may be carry-over from other donors' samples.

CDR3 residues: CASSLGLPYSGNTIYF. CDR3 DNA sequence: TGTGCCAGCAGCCTGGGACTCCCCTACTCTGGAAACACCATATATTTT. The chain recombines TRBV7-8 with TRBJ1-3; possibly TRBD1 for D (5 bases). With 5 bases removed from V and 0 bases from J, the gap between germline ends came to 14 bases. Germline V CDR1 and CDR2: SGHVS, FQNEAQ. The length of the CDR3 is 16 residues.